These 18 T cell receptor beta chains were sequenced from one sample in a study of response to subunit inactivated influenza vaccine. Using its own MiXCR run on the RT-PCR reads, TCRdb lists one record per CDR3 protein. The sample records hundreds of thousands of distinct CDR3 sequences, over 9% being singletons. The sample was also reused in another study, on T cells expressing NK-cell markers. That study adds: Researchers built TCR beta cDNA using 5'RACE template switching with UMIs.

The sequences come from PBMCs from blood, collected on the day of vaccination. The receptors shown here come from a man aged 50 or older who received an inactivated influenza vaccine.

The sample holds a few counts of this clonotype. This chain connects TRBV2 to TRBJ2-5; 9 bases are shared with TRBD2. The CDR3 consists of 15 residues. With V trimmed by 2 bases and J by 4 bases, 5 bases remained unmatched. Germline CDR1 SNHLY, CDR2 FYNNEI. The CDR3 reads CASSELSGGAETQYF. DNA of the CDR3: TGTGCCAGCAGTGAACTTAGCGGGGGCGCAGAGACCCAGTACTTC.

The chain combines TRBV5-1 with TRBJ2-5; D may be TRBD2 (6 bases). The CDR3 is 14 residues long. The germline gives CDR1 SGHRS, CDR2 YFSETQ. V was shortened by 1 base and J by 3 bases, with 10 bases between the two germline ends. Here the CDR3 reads CASSLFRGKETQYF. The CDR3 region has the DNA TGCGCCAGCAGCTTGTTTCGGGGGAAAGAGACCCAGTACTTC.

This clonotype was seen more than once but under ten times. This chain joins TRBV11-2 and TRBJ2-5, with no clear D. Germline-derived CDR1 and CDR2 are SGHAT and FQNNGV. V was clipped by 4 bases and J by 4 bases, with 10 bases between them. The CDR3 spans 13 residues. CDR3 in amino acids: CASSWAVGETQYF. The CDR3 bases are TGTGCCAGCAGCTGGGCTGTAGGAGAGACCCAGTACTTC.

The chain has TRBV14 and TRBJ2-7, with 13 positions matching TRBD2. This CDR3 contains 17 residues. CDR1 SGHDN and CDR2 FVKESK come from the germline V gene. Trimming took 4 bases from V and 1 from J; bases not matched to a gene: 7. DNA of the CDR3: TGTGCCAGCAGCCCTAGACCGGGACTAGCGGGATCCTACGAGCAGTACTTC. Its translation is CASSPRPGLAGSYEQYF.

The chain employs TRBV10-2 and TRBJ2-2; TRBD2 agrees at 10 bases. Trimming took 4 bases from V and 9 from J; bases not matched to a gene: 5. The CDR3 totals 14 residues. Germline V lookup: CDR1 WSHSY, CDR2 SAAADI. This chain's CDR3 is CASSGLAGVWELFF. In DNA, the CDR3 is TGCGCCAGCAGTGGGCTAGCGGGGGTGTGGGAGCTGTTTTTT.

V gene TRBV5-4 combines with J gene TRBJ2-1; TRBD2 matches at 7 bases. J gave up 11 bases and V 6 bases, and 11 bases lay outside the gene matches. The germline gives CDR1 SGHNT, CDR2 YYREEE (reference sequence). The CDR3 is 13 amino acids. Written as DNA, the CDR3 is TGTGCCAGCAAGGCGGGAGCCTCCAGTAAGCAGTTCTTC. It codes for CASKAGASSKQFF.

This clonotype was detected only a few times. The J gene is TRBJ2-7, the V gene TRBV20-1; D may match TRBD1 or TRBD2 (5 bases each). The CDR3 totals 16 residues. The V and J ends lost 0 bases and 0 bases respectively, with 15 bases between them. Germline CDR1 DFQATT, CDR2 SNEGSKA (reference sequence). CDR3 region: CSARDLQGTHSYEQYF. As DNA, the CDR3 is TGCAGTGCTAGAGATCTCCAAGGGACCCACTCCTACGAGCAGTACTTC.

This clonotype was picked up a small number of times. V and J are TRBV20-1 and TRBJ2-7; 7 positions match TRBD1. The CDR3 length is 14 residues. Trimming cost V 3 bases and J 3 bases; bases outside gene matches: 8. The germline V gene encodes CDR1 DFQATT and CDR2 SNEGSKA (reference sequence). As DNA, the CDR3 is TGCAGTGCTAGCCGACAGGGAAGTCGCTACGAGCAGTACTTC. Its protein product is CSASRQGSRYEQYF.

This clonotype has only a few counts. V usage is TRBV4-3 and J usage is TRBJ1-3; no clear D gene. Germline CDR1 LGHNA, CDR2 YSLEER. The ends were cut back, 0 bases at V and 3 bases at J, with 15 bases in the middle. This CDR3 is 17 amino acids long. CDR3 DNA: TGCGCCAGCAGCCAAGATTTAGGCGGAACGCTTGGAAACACCATATATTTT. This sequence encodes CASSQDLGGTLGNTIYF.

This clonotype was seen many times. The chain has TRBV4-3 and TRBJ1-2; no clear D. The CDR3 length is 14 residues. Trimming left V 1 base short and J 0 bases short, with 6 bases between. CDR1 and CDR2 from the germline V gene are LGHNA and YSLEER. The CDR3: CASSQGTANYGYTF. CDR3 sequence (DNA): TGCGCCAGCAGCCAAGGTACAGCTAACTATGGCTACACCTTC.

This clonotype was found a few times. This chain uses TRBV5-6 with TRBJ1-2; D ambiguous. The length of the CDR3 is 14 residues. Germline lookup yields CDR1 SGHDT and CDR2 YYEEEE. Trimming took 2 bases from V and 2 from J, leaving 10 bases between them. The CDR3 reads CASSFPRVNYGYTF. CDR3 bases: TGTGCCAGCAGCTTCCCTAGGGTGAACTATGGCTACACCTTC.

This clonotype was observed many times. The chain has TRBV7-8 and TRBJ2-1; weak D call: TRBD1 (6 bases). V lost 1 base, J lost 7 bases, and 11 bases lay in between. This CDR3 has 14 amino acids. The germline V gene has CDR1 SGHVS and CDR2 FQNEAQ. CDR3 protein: CASSLVAGENEQFF. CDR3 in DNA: TGTGCCAGCAGCTTAGTAGCAGGGGAGAATGAGCAGTTCTTC.

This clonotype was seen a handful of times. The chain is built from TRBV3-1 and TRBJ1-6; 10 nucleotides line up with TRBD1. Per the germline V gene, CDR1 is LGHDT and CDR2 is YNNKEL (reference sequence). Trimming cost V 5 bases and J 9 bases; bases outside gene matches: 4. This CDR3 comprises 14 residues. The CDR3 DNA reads TGTGCCAGCAGCTCGGACAGGGGGATTTCACCCCTCCACTTT. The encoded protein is CASSSDRGISPLHF.

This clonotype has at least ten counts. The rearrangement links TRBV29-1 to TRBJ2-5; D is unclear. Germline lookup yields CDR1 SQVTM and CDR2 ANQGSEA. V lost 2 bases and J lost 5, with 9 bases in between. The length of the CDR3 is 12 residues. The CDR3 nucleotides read TGCAGCGTTGAACGACATGGGGAGACCCAGTACTTC. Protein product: CSVERHGETQYF.

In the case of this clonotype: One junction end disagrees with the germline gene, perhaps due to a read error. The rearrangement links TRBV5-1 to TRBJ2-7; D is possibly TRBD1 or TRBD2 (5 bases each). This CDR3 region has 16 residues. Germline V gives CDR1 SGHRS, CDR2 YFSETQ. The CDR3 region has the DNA TGCGCCTGCAGCTTGACCCGGGACGCGCCATCCTACGAGCAGTACTTC. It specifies CACSLTRDAPSYEQYF.

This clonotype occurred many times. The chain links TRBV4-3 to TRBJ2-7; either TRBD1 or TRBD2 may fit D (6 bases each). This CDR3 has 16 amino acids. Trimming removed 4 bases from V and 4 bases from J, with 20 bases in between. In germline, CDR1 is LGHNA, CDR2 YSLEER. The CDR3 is CASSLVWGAVLYEQYF. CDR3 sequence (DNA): TGCGCCAGCAGCCTGGTTTGGGGGGCCGTCCTGTACGAGCAGTACTTC.

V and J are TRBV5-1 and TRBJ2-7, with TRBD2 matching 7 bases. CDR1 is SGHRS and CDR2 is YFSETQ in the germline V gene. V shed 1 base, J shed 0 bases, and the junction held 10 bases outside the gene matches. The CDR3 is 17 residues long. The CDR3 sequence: CASSLRKGGSFSYEQYF. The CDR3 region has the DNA TGCGCCAGCAGCTTGCGGAAGGGCGGGAGTTTCTCCTACGAGCAGTACTTC.

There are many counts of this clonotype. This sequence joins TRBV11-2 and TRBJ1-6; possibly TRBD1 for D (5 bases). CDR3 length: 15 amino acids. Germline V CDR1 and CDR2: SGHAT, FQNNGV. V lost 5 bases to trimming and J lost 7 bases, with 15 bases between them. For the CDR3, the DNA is TGTGCCAGCAGCCTACAGGCTAATAGGAATTCACCCCTCCACTTT. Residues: CASSLQANRNSPLHF.